The clone carrying this TCR beta chain occurred once. The protocol was immunoSEQ multiplex PCR, while the TCRdb copy is restricted to in-frame clones and leaves out a portion. The sample carries hundreds of thousands of clones, 90% to 95% recorded once. As defined, naive CD8 cells were CD45RO-negative and positively selected for CCR7, with terminally differentiated effector memory CD45RA+ cells excluded. Adult donors, all healthy and HIV-negative, had no recent acute infections or vaccinations. The entry originates in a study of shared clonotypes between healthy human individuals. This CDR3 is built from 20 residues. The V gene lost 5 bases and the J gene lost 0 bases, with 23 bases spanning the gap. In germline, CDR1 is LGHNA, CDR2 YSLEER.

V usage is TRBV4-3 and J usage is TRBJ2-6; a possible D gene is TRBD1 (6 bases). Input material: naive CD8+ T cells sorted from blood. The TCR comes from a man aged 30 to 45 in good health. CDR3 amino acids: CASSVTGSDPLSSGANVLTF. The CDR3 DNA reads TGCGCCAGCAGCGTAACAGGGTCGGACCCTTTAAGCTCTGGGGCCAACGTCCTGACTTTC.